This TCR beta chain was recovered during a study of T cells after yellow fever vaccination. Study-wide background: Fractions with few cells were prepared using SMART-Seq v4 Ultra Low Input. Study-wide results and caveats: The study noted that FACS-sorted repertoires could contain abundant clonotypes contaminating from the bulk population.

This clonotype was seen only a few times. Its target is unknown. By 5'RACE template switching, TCR cDNA was produced, with a universal primer site and UMIs added in the process. Via MiXCR, TCRdb re-called the 5' RACE reads, giving one row per CDR3 protein. In the table there are some 600,000 distinct CDR3 sequences, 17% of which are singletons. The TCR sequence derives from a man between 18 and 35 years old who received the YFV17D yellow fever vaccine. This material consisted of PBMCs, taken 4 to 5 days after the first yellow fever vaccination.

CDR3 in amino acids: CSAPSWGPGGSEQFF. CDR3 nucleotides: TGCAGTGCCCCCTCTTGGGGCCCAGGGGGGAGTGAGCAGTTCTTC. The chain uses TRBV20-1 and TRBJ2-1; TRBD1 is a possible D gene (7 bases). CDR3 size: 15 residues. Between the trimmed V and J ends, which lost 6 bases and 9 bases, there was a span of 24 bases. CDR1 is DFQATT, CDR2 SNEGSKA, per germline (reference sequence).